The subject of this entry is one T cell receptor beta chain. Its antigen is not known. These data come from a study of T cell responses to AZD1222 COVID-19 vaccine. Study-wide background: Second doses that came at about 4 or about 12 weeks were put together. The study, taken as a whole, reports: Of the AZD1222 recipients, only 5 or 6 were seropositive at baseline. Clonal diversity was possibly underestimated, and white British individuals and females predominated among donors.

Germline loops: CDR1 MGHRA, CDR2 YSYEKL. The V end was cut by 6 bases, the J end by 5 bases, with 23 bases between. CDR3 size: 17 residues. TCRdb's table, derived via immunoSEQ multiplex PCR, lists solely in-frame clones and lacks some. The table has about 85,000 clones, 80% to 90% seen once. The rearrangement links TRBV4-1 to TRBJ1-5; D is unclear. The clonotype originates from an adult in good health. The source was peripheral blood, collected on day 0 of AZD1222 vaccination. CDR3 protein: CASSRNSNRRADQPQHF. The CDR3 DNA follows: TGCGCCAGCAGTCGCAACAGTAATCGGAGGGCCGATCAGCCCCAGCATTTT.